What follows are 25 T cell receptor beta chains derived from one specimen sequenced in a study of cytomegalovirus exposure and HLA in healthy donors. 60 Vbeta and 13 Jbeta primers were used in PCR. Data came from immunoSEQ multiplex PCR; TCRdb stores just in-frame clones and leaves some out. The sample comprises 85,000 to 100,000 clones, about 70% of which are singletons, and more than 7% rests with the top ten. The sample consisted of PBMCs. The source of these receptors is a human donor in good health.

This clone was counted once. The chain carries TRBV2 and TRBJ2-7; D is perhaps TRBD2 (6 bases). Germline loops: CDR1 SNHLY, CDR2 FYNNEI. The CDR3 has 14 amino acids. The V end was cut by 4 bases, the J end by 4 bases, with 14 bases between. CDR3 in DNA: TGTGCCAGCAGTGTTTGGGGGGTCATGTACGAGCAGTACTTC. This codes for CASSVWGVMYEQYF. Based on the CDR3 plus reference TRBV2 and TRBJ2-7, the full variable domain is EPEVTQTPSHQVTQMGQEVILRCVPISNHLYFYWYRQILGQKVEFLVSFYNNEISEKSEIFDDQFSVERPDGSNFTLKIRSTKLEDSAMYFCASSVWGVMYEQYFGPGTRLTVT.

The sample holds a few counts of this clone. This chain links TRBV18 with TRBJ1-1; D might be TRBD1 (5 bases). The V gene lost 4 bases and the J gene lost 7 bases, with 7 bases spanning the gap. Germline V gives CDR1 KGHSH, CDR2 LQKENI. The CDR3 consists of 11 residues. CDR3 region: CASSRQNEAFF. CDR3 coding DNA: TGTGCCAGCTCACGACAGAATGAAGCTTTCTTT.

The chain recombines TRBV5-4 with TRBJ1-2; D is unresolved. This CDR3 is built from 15 residues. Germline V gene sequence: CDR1 SGHNT, CDR2 YYREEE (reference sequence). V lost 0 bases, J lost 1 base, and 10 bases lay in between. CDR3 loop: CASSLGPENNYGYTF. The DNA for the CDR3 is TGTGCCAGCAGCTTGGGTCCGGAGAATAACTATGGCTACACCTTC.

The chain recombines TRBV18 with TRBJ1-3; 8 nucleotides line up with TRBD1. Trimming took 2 bases from V and 1 from J; bases not matched to a gene: 4. Germline CDR1 is KGHSH and CDR2 is LQKENI. CDR3 length: 16 amino acids. CDR3 bases: TGTGCCAGCTCACCAGAGCAGGGGGCATCTGGAAACACCATATATTTT. It yields the protein CASSPEQGASGNTIYF.

The chain uses TRBV5-1 and TRBJ1-1, with D unclear. Germline CDR1 and CDR2: SGHRS and YFSETQ. The CDR3 is 14 amino acids. The V and J ends lost 4 bases and 1 base respectively, with 11 bases between them. The CDR3 coding sequence is TGCGCCAGCAGCCAGGACGGGAGGAACACTGAAGCTTTCTTT. Translating it yields CASSQDGRNTEAFF.

The chain couples TRBV5-1 to TRBJ2-2; 10 positions agree with TRBD1. The trim removed 3 bases at V and 5 bases at J, leaving 22 bases unmatched. Germline V gene sequence: CDR1 SGHRS, CDR2 YFSETQ. The CDR3 spans 21 residues. Written as DNA, the CDR3 is TGCGCCAGCAGCTCCCCGAACAAGACGACAGGGGGCAACGGAAATACCGGGGAGCTGTTTTTT. This codes for CASSSPNKTTGGNGNTGELFF.

This rearrangement joins TRBV9 to TRBJ2-3, with 7 bases aligning to TRBD2. The CDR3 has 17 amino acids. Looked up from germline, CDR1 is SGDLS and CDR2 is YYNGEE. J gave up 2 bases and V 0 bases, and 9 bases lay outside the gene matches. The DNA of the CDR3 is TGTGCCAGCAGCGTAGACCCCCTGAGCGGGGCCACAGATACGCAGTATTTT. Its translation is CASSVDPLSGATDTQYF. The entire variable domain, with the rest obtained from reference TRBV9 and TRBJ2-3, is as follows: DSGVTQTPKHLITATGQRVTLRCSPRSGDLSVYWYQQSLDQGLQFLIQYYNGEERAKGNILERFSAQQFPDLHSELNLSSLELGDSALYFCASSVDPLSGATDTQYFGPGTRLTVL.

A single count supports this clone. The rearrangement links TRBV5-1 to TRBJ2-1; the match to TRBD2 covers 8 bases. Unmatched junction bases numbered 10, after V lost 4 bases and J lost 7 bases. Germline V gives CDR1 SGHRS, CDR2 YFSETQ. CDR3 length: 15 residues. In nucleotides, the CDR3 is TGCGCCAGCAGCACGCCCCAGCGGGGGAGGAATGAGCAGTTCTTC. This translates into CASSTPQRGRNEQFF.

This chain connects TRBV9 to TRBJ2-7, with 9 bases aligning to TRBD1. The CDR3 loop spans 15 amino acids. V lost 0 bases, J lost 2 bases, and 3 bases stayed unmatched. Germline CDR1 reads SGDLS; CDR2 reads YYNGEE. Here the CDR3 DNA reads TGTGCCAGCAGCGTAGGACAGGGGGTGGCCTACGAGCAGTACTTC. Encoded protein: CASSVGQGVAYEQYF.

This chain uses TRBV7-9 with TRBJ2-1, with TRBD2 identical over 7 bases. Germline lookup yields CDR1 SEHNR and CDR2 FQNEAQ (reference sequence). The length of the CDR3 is 16 residues. The junction had 14 bases not matched to a gene; V was cut back by 4 bases and J by 8 bases. CDR3 coding DNA: TGTGCCAGCAGCTGGTCGACGACTAGCTTAAACGATGAGCAGTTCTTC. Translated: CASSWSTTSLNDEQFF.

The chain employs TRBV4-1 and TRBJ2-1; weak D call: TRBD2 (6 bases). This CDR3 is built from 17 residues. Germline-derived CDR1 and CDR2 are MGHRA and YSYEKL. V lost 0 bases and J 3 bases, leaving 15 bases between the germline ends. The chain's CDR3 is CASSQERGGEVYNEQFF. The CDR3 DNA reads as TGCGCCAGCAGCCAAGAAAGAGGAGGGGAGGTCTACAATGAGCAGTTCTTC.

This clone was counted between two and nine times. The CDR3 DNA reads as TGTGCCAGTAGTCGGGGCTCAGGACTAGCAGCAGATACGCAGTATTTT. It encodes CASSRGSGLAADTQYF. V and J are TRBV19 and TRBJ2-3; 8 nucleotides match TRBD2. The germline V gene encodes CDR1 LNHDA and CDR2 SQIVND (reference sequence). V shed 5 bases and J 4 bases; nucleotides not matched to a gene: 11. The CDR3 is 16 residues long.

The chain joins TRBV5-4 to TRBJ1-1; the D gene is possibly TRBD1 (5 bases). The CDR3 extends over 13 amino acids. From germline, CDR1 is SGHNT and CDR2 YYREEE (reference sequence). V dropped 2 bases and J dropped 5 bases, with 10 bases sitting between them. The CDR3: CASSLQGETEAFF. The CDR3 DNA is TGTGCCAGCAGCTTACAAGGGGAAACTGAAGCTTTCTTT.

The chain joins TRBV27 to TRBJ1-2; D is ambiguous. Germline-derived CDR1 and CDR2 are MNHEY and SMNVEV (reference sequence). The CDR3 runs to 14 residues. V lost 7 bases to trimming and J lost 7 bases, with 19 bases between them. CDR3 bases: TGTGCCAGCAACCTCCGGGGAGCCCTAGGTGGCTACACCTTC. Translated, it gives CASNLRGALGGYTF.

J is TRBJ2-3 and V is TRBV14; TRBD2 matches at 14 bases. Germline CDR1 SGHDN, CDR2 FVKESK. This CDR3 has 17 amino acids. V lost 4 bases and J lost 5; bases outside the gene matches: 8. The CDR3 sequence: CASSRGLAGGTIDTQYF. CDR3 DNA: TGTGCCAGCAGCCGCGGACTAGCGGGGGGAACAATAGATACGCAGTATTTT.

The genes are TRBV11-2 and TRBJ2-5, with unresolved D. V lost 5 bases to trimming and J lost 5 bases, with 9 bases between them. Per germline, CDR1 SGHAT and CDR2 FQNNGV. The CDR3 extends over 12 amino acids. CDR3 coding DNA: TGTGCCAGCAGCCAGTCGTGGGAGACCCAGTACTTC. This codes for CASSQSWETQYF.

The V call is TRBV7-7, the J call TRBJ2-1; 10 bases align to TRBD2. The CDR3 spans 16 residues. The trim removed 5 bases at V and 10 bases at J, leaving 14 bases unmatched. Germline CDR1 SSHAT, CDR2 FNYEAQ (reference sequence). CDR3 sequence (DNA): TGTGCCAGCAGCCCCCAGCGGGAGGGCCGAGGGGGAGAGCAGTTCTTC. Translating gives CASSPQREGRGGEQFF.

CDR3: CASSLSSGGREGYTF. The CDR3 nucleotides read TGTGCCAGCAGCTTAAGTTCAGGGGGTCGTGAGGGCTACACCTTC. The rearrangement joins TRBV7-2 to TRBJ1-2, with 7 bases lining up with TRBD1. The CDR3 loop spans 15 amino acids. With 2 bases clipped from V and 8 bases from J, the junction kept 11 bases outside the gene matches. Germline V lookup: CDR1 SGHTA, CDR2 FQGNSA.

The J gene is TRBJ2-7, the V gene TRBV5-1; no clear D gene. Trimming cost V 3 bases and J 0 bases, with 7 bases left between them. The germline CDR1 and CDR2 sequences are SGHRS and YFSETQ. This CDR3 comprises 13 residues. The CDR3 nucleotides are TGCGCCAGCAGCTACGAGATCTCCTACGAGCAGTACTTC. It codes for CASSYEISYEQYF.

The chain carries TRBV7-2 and TRBJ2-1; 15 nucleotides align to TRBD2. Germline V gene data show CDR1 as SGHTA and CDR2 as FQGNSA. This CDR3 has 15 residues. Trimming cost V 5 bases and J 6 bases; bases outside gene matches: 2. CDR3 bases: TGTGCCAGCAGCAAGGGACTAGCGGGAGGCAATGAGCAGTTCTTC. Encoded protein: CASSKGLAGGNEQFF.

The rearrangement uses TRBV19 and TRBJ2-6, with 9 bases identical to TRBD1. The CDR3 is 18 residues long. The V gene end was trimmed by 2 bases and the J gene end by 2 bases; junction bases not matched to a gene: 7. CDR1 LNHDA and CDR2 SQIVND come from the germline V gene (reference sequence). In DNA form, the CDR3 reads TGTGCCAGTAGTATATGGGGACAGGGTTTAGCTGGGGCCAACGTCCTGACTTTC. Its translation: CASSIWGQGLAGANVLTF.

Here the CDR3 DNA reads TGTGCCAGCAGTGTGAGGGTTTTTGACACGCAGTATTTT. Encoded protein: CASSVRVFDTQYF. This chain links TRBV27 with TRBJ2-3, with a weak D call TRBD2 (5 bases). There are 13 residues in the CDR3. V was shortened by 5 bases and J by 9 bases, with 15 bases between the two germline ends. Germline CDR1 reads MNHEY; CDR2 reads SMNVEV (reference sequence).

The chain combines TRBV11-1 with TRBJ1-2, with no clear D. This CDR3 has 16 residues. CDR1 and CDR2 (germline): SGHAT, FQDESV (reference sequence). The V end lost 5 bases, the J end lost 3 bases, and 19 bases lay between the germline ends. The CDR3 protein is CASSLSSGSPHYGYTF. Here the CDR3 DNA reads TGTGCCAGCAGCCTCTCGTCCGGGAGTCCCCACTATGGCTACACCTTC.

J is TRBJ1-1 and V is TRBV14; D might be TRBD1 (6 bases). CDR1 and CDR2 (germline): SGHDN, FVKESK. V shed 0 bases and J shed 3 bases, with 23 bases lying between them. The CDR3 covers 19 residues. The CDR3 reads CASSQESEFQSGAHTEAFF. For the CDR3, the DNA is TGTGCCAGCAGCCAAGAGAGTGAGTTCCAGTCAGGGGCACACACTGAAGCTTTCTTT.

The CDR3 DNA sequence: TGTGCCAGCAGTTACGGAGGACAGGGAGGCTATGGCTACACCTTC. This gives the protein CASSYGGQGGYGYTF. This rearrangement joins TRBV6-6 to TRBJ1-2; 8 bases are a match to TRBD1. Trimming at V came to 2 bases and at J to 4 bases, leaving 6 bases not matched to a gene. Germline values: CDR1 MNHNY, CDR2 SVGAGI (reference sequence). This CDR3 spans 15 amino acids.